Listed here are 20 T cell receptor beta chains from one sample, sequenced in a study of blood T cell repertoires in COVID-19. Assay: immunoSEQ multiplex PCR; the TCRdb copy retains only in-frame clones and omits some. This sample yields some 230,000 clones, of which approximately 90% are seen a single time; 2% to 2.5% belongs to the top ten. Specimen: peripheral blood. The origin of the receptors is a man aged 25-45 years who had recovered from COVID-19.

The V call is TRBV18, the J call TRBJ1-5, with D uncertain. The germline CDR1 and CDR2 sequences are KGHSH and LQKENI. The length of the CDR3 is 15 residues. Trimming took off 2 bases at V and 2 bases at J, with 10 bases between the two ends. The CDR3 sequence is CASSPVSFGNQPQHF. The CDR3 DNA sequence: TGTGCCAGCTCACCAGTGAGTTTCGGCAATCAGCCCCAGCATTTT.

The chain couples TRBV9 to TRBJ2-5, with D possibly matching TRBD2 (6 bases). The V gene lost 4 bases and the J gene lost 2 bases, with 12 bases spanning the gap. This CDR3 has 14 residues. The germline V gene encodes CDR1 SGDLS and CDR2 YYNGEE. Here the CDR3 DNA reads TGTGCCAGCAGCCCCCCGGGGAGGCAAGAGACCCAGTACTTC. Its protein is CASSPPGRQETQYF.

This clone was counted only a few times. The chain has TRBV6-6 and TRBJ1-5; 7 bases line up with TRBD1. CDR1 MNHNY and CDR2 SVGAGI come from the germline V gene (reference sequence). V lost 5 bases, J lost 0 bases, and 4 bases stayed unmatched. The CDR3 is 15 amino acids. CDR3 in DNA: TGTGCCAGCAGTAGGGACAGTTATAGCAATCAGCCCCAGCATTTT. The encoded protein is CASSRDSYSNQPQHF.

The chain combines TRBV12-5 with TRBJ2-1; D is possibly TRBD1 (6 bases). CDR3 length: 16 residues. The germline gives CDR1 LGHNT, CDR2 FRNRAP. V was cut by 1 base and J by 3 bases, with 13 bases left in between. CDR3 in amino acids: CASGLGDKGGYNEQFF. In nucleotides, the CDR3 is TGTGCTAGTGGTTTGGGGGACAAAGGGGGCTACAATGAGCAGTTCTTC.

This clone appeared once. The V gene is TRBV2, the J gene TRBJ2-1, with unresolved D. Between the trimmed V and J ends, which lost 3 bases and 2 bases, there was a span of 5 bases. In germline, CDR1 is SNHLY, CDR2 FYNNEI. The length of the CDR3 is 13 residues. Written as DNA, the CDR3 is TGTGCCAGCAGTGACTCGGCCTACAATGAGCAGTTCTTC. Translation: CASSDSAYNEQFF. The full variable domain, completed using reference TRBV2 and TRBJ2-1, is EPEVTQTPSHQVTQMGQEVILRCVPISNHLYFYWYRQILGQKVEFLVSFYNNEISEKSEIFDDQFSVERPDGSNFTLKIRSTKLEDSAMYFCASSDSAYNEQFFGPGTRLTVL.

This chain's CDR3 is CASSPESSGGDGDTQYF. Written as DNA, the CDR3 is TGCGCCAGCAGCCCAGAGTCTAGCGGGGGGGACGGAGATACGCAGTATTTT. The rearrangement links TRBV4-3 to TRBJ2-3, with TRBD2 matching 12 bases. This CDR3 contains 17 residues. J lost 5 bases, V lost 4 bases, and 10 bases had no gene match. The V gene's germline CDR1 is LGHNA and CDR2 YSLEER.

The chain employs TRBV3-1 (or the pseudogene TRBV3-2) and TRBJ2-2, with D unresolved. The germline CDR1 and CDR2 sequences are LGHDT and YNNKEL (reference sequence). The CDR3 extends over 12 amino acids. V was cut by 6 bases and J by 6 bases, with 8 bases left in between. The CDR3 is CASSLNSGELFF. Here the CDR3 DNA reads TGTGCCAGCAGTCTTAATTCCGGGGAGCTGTTTTTT.

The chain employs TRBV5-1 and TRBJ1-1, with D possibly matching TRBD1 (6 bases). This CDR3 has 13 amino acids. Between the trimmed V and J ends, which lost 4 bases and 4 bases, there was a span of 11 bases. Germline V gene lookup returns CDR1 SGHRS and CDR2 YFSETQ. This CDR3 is CASSERGGTEAFF. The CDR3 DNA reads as TGCGCCAGCAGCGAAAGGGGGGGCACTGAAGCTTTCTTT.

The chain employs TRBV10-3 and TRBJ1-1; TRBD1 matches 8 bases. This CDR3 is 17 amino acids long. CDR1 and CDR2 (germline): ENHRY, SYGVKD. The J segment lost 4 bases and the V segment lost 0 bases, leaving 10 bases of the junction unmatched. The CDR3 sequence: CAISESRQGAKVTEAFF. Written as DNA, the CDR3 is TGTGCCATCAGTGAGTCGAGGCAGGGGGCAAAGGTCACTGAAGCTTTCTTT.

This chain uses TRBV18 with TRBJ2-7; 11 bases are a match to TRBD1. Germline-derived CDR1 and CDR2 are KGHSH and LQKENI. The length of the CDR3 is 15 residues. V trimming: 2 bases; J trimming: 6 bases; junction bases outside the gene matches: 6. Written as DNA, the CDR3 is TGTGCCAGCTCACCAGGGACAGGGGGTAGGGGCGAGCAGTACTTC. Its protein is CASSPGTGGRGEQYF.

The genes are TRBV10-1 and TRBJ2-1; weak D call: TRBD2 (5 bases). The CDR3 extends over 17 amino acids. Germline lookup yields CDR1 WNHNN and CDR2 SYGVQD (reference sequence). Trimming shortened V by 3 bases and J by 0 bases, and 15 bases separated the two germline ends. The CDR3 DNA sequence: TGCGCCAGCAGTGACCCCTCGAGCGGTAGCTCCTACAATGAGCAGTTCTTC. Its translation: CASSDPSSGSSYNEQFF.

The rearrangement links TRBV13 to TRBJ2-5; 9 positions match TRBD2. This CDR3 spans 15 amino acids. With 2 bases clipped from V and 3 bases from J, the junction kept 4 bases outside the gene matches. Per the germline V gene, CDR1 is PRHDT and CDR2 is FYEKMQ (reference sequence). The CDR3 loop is CASSLSSGVKETQYF. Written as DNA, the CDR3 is TGTGCCAGCAGCTTATCTAGCGGGGTTAAAGAGACCCAGTACTTC.

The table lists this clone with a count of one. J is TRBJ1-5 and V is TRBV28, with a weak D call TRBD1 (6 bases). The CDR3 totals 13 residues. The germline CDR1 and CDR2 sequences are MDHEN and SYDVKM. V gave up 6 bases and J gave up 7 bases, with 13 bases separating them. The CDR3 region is CASRRGGGQPQHF. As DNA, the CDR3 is TGTGCCAGCAGAAGGGGAGGGGGACAGCCCCAGCATTTT.

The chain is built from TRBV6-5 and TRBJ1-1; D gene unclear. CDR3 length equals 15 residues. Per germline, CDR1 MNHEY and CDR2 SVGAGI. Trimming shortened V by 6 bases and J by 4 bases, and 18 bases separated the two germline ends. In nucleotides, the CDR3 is TGTGCCAGCAGGGTCAGTTTATTTAGCTTCACTGAAGCTTTCTTT. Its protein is CASRVSLFSFTEAFF.

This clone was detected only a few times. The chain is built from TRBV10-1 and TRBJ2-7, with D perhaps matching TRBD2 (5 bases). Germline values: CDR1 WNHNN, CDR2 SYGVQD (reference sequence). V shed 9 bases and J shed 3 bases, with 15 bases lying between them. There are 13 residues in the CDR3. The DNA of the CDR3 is TGCGCCAGTAGGTACGGGAACAACTACGAGCAGTACTTC. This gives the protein CASRYGNNYEQYF.

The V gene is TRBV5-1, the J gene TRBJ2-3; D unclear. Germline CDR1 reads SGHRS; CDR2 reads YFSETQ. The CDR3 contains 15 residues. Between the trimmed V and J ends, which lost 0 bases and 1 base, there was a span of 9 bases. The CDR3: CASSLEPGGTDTQYF. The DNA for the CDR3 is TGCGCCAGCAGCTTGGAACCAGGCGGCACAGATACGCAGTATTTT.

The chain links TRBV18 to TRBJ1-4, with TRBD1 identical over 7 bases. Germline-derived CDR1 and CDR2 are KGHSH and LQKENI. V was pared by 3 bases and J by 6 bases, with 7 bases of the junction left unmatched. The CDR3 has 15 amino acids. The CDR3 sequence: CASSPTGTAHEKLFF. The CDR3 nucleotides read TGTGCCAGCTCACCTACCGGGACAGCACATGAAAAACTGTTTTTT.

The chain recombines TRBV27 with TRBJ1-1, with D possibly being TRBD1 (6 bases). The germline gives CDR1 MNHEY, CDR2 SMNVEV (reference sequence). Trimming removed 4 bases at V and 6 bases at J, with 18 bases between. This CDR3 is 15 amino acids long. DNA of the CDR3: TGTGCCAGCAGTTCCCCAAGGGGGGGAGTCGCTGAAGCTTTCTTT. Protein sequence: CASSSPRGGVAEAFF.

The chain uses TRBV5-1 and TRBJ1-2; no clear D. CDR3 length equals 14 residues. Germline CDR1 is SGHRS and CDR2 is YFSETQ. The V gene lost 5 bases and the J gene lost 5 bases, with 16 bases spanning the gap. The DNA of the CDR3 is TGCGCCAGCAGTCCCTCGGGCGGGAATTATGGCTACACCTTC. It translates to CASSPSGGNYGYTF.

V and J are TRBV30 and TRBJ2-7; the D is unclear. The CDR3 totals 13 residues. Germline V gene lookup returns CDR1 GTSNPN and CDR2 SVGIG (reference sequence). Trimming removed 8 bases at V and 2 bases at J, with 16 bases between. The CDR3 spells CARQRYRAYEQYF. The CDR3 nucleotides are TGTGCCAGGCAACGTTACCGGGCCTACGAGCAGTACTTC.